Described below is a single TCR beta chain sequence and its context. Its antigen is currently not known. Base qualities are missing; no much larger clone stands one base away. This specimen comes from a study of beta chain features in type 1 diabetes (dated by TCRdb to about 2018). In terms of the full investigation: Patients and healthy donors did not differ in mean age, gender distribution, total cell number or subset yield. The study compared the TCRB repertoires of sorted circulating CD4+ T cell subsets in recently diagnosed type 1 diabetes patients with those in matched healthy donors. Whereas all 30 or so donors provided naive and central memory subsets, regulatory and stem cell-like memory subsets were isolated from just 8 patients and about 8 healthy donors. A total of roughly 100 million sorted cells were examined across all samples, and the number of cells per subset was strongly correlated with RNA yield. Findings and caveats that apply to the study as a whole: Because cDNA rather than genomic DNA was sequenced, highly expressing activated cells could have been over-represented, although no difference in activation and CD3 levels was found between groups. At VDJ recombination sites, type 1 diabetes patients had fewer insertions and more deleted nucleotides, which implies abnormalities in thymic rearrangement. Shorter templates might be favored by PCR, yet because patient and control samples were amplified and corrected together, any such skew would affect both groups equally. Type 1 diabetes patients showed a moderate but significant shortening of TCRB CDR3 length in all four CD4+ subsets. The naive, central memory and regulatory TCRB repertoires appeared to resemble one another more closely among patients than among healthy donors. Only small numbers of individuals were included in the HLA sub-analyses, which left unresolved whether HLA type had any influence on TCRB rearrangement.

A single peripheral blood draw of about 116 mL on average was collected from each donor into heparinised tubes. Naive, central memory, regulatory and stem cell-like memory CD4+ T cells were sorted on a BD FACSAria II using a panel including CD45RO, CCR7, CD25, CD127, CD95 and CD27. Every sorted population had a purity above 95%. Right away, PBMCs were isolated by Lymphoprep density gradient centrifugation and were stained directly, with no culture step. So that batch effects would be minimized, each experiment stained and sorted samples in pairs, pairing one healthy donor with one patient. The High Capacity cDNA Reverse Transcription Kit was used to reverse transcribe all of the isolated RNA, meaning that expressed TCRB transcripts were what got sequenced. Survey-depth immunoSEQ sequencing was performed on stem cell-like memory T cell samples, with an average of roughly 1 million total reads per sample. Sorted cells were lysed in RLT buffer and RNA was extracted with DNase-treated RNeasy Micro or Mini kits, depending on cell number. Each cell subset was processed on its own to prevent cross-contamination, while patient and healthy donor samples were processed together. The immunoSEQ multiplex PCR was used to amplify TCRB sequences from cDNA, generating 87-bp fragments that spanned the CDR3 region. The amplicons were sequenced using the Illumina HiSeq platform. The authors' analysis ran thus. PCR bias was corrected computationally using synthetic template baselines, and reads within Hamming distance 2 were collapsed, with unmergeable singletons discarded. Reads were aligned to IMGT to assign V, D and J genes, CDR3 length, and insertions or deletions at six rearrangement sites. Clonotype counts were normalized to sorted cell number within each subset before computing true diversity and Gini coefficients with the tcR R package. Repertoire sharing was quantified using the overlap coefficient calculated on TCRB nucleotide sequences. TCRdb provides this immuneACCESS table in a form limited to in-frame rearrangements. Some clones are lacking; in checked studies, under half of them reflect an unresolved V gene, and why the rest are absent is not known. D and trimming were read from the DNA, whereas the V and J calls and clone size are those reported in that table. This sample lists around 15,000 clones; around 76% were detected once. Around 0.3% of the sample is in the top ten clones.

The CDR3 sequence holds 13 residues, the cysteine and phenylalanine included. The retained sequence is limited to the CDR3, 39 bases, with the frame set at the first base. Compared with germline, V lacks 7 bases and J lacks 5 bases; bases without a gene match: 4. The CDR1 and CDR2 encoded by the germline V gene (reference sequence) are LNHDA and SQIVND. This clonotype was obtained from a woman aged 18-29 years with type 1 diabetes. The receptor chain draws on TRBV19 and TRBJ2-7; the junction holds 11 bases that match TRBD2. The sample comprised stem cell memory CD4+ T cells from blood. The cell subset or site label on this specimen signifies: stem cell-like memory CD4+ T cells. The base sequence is TGTGCCAGTAAGGCTAGCGGGAGGAACGAGCAGTACTTC. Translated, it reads CASKASGRNEQYF.